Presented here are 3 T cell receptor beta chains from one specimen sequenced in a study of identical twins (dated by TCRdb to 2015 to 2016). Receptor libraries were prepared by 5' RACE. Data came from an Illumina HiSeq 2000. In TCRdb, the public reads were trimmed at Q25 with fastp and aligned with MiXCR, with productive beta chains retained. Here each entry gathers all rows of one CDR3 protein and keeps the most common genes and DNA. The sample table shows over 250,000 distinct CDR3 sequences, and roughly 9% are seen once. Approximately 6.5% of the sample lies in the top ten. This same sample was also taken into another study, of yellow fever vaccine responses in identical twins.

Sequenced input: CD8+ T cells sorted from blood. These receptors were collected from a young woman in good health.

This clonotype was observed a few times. CDR3 sequence reads: CATSQRGYEQYF. CDR3 sequence (DNA): TGTGCCACCAGCCAGCGAGGGTACGAGCAGTACTTC. The V and J genes are TRBV15 and TRBJ2-7, with a tentative D call TRBD2 (5 bases). Trimming removed 5 bases from V and 4 bases from J, with 9 bases in between. Germline assignment: CDR1 LNHNV and CDR2 YYDKDF (reference sequence). The CDR3 length is 12 residues.

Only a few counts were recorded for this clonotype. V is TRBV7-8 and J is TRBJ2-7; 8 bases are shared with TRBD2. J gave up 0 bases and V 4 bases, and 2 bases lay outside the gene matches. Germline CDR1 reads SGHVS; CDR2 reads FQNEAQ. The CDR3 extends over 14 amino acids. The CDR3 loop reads CASSSGLVSYEQYF. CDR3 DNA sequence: TGTGCCAGCAGCTCGGGACTAGTCTCCTACGAGCAGTACTTC. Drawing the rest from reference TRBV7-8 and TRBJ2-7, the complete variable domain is GAGVSQSPRYKVAKRGQDVALRCDPISGHVSLFWYQQALGQGPEFLTYFQNEAQLDKSGLPSDRFFAERPEGSVSTLKIQRTQQEDSAVYLCASSSGLVSYEQYFGPGTRLTVT.

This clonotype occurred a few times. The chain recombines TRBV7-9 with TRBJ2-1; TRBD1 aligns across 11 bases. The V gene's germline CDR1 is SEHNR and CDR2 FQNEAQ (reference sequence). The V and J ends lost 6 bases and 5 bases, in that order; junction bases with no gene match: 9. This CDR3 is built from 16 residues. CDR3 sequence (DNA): TGTGCCAGCAGACAAGATCCGGGACAGGGGGACAATGAGCAGTTCTTC. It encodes CASRQDPGQGDNEQFF.